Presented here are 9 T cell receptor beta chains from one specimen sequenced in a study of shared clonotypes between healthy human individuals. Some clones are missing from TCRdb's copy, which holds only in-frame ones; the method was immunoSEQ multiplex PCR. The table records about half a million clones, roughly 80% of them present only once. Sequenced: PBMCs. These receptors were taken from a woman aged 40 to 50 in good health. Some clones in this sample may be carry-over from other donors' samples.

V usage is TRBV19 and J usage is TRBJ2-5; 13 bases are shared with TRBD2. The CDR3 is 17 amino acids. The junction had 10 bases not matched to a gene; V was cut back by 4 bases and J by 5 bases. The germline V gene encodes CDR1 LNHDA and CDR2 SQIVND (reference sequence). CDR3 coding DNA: TGTGCCAGTAGTAAAAGGACTAGCGGGAGTTTGTTGGAGACCCAGTACTTC. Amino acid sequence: CASSKRTSGSLLETQYF.

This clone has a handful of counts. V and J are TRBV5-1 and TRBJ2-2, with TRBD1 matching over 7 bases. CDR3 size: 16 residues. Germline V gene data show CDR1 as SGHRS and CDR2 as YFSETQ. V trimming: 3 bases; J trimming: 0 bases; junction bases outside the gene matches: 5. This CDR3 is CASSSGTVTNTGELFF. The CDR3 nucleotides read TGCGCCAGCAGCTCGGGGACAGTAACGAACACCGGGGAGCTGTTTTTT. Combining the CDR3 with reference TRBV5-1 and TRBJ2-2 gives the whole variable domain KAGVTQTPRYLIKTRGQQVTLSCSPISGHRSVSWYQQTPGQGLQFLFEYFSETQRNKGNFPGRFSGRQFSNSRSEMNVSTLELGDSALYLCASSSGTVTNTGELFFGEGSRLTVL.

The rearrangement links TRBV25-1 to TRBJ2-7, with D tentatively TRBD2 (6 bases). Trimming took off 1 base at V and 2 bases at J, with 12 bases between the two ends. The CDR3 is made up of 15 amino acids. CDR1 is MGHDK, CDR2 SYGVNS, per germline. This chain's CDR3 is CASSEWPSATYEQYF. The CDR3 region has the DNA TGTGCCAGCAGTGAATGGCCTAGCGCGACCTACGAGCAGTACTTC.

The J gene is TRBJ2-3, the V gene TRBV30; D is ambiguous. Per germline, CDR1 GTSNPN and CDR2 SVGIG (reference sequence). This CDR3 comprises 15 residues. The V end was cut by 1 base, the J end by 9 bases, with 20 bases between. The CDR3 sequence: CAWSEAPLSTYTQYF. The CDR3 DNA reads TGTGCCTGGAGTGAGGCACCCCTAAGCACATACACGCAGTATTTT. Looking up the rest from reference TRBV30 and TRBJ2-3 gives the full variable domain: SQTIHQWPATLVQPVGSPLSLECTVEGTSNPNLYWYRQAAGRGLQLLFYSVGIGQISSEVPQNLSASRPQDRQFILSSKKLLLSDSGFYLCAWSEAPLSTYTQYFGPGTRLTVL.

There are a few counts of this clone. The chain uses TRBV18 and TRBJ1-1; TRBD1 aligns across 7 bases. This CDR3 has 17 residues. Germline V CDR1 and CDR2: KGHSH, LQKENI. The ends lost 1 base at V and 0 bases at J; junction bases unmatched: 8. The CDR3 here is CASSPRELGQMNTEAFF. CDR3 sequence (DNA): TGTGCCAGCTCACCACGGGAACTGGGACAGATGAACACTGAAGCTTTCTTT.

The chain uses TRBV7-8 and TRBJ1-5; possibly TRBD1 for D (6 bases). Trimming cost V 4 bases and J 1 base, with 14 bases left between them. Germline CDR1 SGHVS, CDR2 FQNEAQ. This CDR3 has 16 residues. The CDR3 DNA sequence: TGTGCCAGCAGCTCGGACAGACCCGGGAGCAATCAGCCCCAGCATTTT. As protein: CASSSDRPGSNQPQHF.

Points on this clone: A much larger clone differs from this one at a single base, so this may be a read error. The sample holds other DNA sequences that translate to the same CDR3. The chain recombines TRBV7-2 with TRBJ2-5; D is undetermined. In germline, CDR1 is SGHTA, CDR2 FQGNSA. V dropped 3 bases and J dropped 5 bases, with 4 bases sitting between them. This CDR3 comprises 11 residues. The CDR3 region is CASSLAETQYF. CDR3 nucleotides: TGTGCCAGCAGCTTGGCGGAGACCCAGTACTTC. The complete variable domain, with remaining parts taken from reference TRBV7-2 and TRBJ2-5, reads GAGVSQSPSNKVTEKGKDVELRCDPISGHTALYWYRQSLGQGLEFLIYFQGNSAPDKSGLPSDRFSAERTGGSVSTLTIQRTQQEDSAVYLCASSLAETQYFGPGTRLLVL.

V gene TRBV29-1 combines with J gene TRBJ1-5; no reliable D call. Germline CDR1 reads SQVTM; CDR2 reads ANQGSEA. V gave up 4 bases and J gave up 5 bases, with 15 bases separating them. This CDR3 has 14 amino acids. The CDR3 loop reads CSVGVHGDHQPQHF. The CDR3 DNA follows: TGCAGCGTTGGGGTACATGGTGATCATCAGCCCCAGCATTTT.

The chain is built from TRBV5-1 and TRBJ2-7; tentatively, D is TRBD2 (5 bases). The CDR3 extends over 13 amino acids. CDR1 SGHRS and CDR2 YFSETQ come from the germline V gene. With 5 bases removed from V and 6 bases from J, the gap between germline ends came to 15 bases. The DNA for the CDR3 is TGCGCCAGCAGGGCGGTTGGTAGCGCCGAGCAGTACTTC. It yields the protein CASRAVGSAEQYF. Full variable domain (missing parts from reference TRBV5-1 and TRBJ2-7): KAGVTQTPRYLIKTRGQQVTLSCSPISGHRSVSWYQQTPGQGLQFLFEYFSETQRNKGNFPGRFSGRQFSNSRSEMNVSTLELGDSALYLCASRAVGSAEQYFGPGTRLTVT.